This T cell receptor (beta chain) was sequenced in a study of beta chain features in type 1 diabetes. Broader study findings: The study found moderately but significantly shorter TCRB CDR3s in all four CD4+ subsets of Type 1 diabetes patients.

Of the isolated RNA, all was reverse transcribed, and so the sequenced material was expressed TCRB transcripts. TCRdb's table, derived via immunoSEQ multiplex PCR, lists solely in-frame clones and lacks some. The profile shows some 350,000 clones, roughly 13% of them singletons. This CDR3 comprises 17 residues. From germline, CDR1 is GTSNPN and CDR2 SVGIG (reference sequence). V was pared by 0 bases and J by 11 bases, with 13 bases of the junction left unmatched. This clone turned up a few times. Its antigen is unknown. This receptor was obtained from a young woman with type 1 diabetes. The sequenced sample consisted of naive CD4+ T cells from blood. The chain joins TRBV30 to TRBJ2-4; 13 bases fit TRBD2. CDR3 coding DNA: TGTGCCTGGAGTGTAACAACTAGCGGGAGGGCCGGCGGCGTTCAGTACTTC. Protein: CAWSVTTSGRAGGVQYF.